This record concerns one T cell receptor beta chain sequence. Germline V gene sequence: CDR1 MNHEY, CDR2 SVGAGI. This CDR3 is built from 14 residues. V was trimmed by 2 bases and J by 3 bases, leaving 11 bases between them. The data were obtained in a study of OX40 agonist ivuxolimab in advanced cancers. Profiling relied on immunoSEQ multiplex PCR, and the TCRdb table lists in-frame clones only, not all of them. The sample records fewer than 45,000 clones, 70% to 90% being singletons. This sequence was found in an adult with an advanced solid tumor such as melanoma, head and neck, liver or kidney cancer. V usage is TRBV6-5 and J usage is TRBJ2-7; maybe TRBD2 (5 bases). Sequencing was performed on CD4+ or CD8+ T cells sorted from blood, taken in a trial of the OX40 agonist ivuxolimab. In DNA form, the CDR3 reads TGTGCCAGCAGTTACAGAGGGAAAGGCTACGAGCAGTACTTC. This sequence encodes CASSYRGKGYEQYF.